This TCR beta chain was sequenced for a study of CD8 T cells in Susac syndrome. An input of about 0.5 to 1 ug of RNA was subjected to reverse transcription using random hexamers. TCRdb re-analysed the immunoSEQ multiplex PCR reads in MiXCR, keeping a single row per CDR3 protein. The sample consists of approximately 140,000 distinct CDR3 sequences, around 80% of them appearing once. Material: CD8+ T cells from PBMCs. This sequence originates from a human donor with multiple sclerosis.

CDR3 DNA: TGTGCCAGCAGCTTAGACGTAGTCGTGGGGGCGAACACCGGGGAGCTGTTTTTT. Translating gives CASSLDVVVGANTGELFF. V is TRBV7-6 and J is TRBJ2-2, with D perhaps assigned TRBD1 or TRBD2 (5 bases each). CDR1 and CDR2 from the germline V gene are SGHVS and FNYEAQ. The CDR3 has 18 residues. V was shortened by 1 base and J by 0 bases, with 15 bases between the two germline ends.